One and the same sample provided the 20 T cell receptor beta chains below, sequenced in a study of cytomegalovirus exposure and HLA in healthy donors. 60 Vbeta and 13 Jbeta primers were used in PCR. Sequenced by immunoSEQ multiplex PCR; TCRdb stores in-frame clones only, minus some. The data show around 98,000 clones, 55% to 80% seen once. The material sequenced was PBMCs. The receptor set was obtained from a female donor in good health and CMV-seronegative.

The chain uses TRBV25-1 and TRBJ2-2, with D unresolved. The CDR3 runs 15 residues. V shed 3 bases and J shed 0 bases, with 8 bases lying between them. Germline V gives CDR1 MGHDK, CDR2 SYGVNS. The CDR3 is CASSDPTSNTGELFF. In nucleotides, the CDR3 is TGTGCCAGCAGTGACCCCACATCGAACACCGGGGAGCTGTTTTTT. The full variable domain, in which reference TRBV25-1 and TRBJ2-2 provide the parts outside the CDR3, is EADIYQTPRYLVIGTGKKITLECSQTMGHDKMYWYQQDPGMELHLIHYSYGVNSTEKGDLSSESTVSRIRTEHFPLTLESARPSHTSQYLCASSDPTSNTGELFFGEGSRLTVL.

The CDR3 loop reads CASSPGTSGSGTDTQYF. The CDR3, as DNA: TGTGCCAGCAGCCCCGGGACTAGCGGGAGTGGCACAGATACGCAGTATTTT. The V and J genes are TRBV7-6 and TRBJ2-3, with 14 bases matching TRBD2. This CDR3 spans 17 amino acids. Germline-derived CDR1 and CDR2 are SGHVS and FNYEAQ. With 5 bases clipped from V and 1 base from J, the junction kept 5 bases outside the gene matches.

The rearrangement joins TRBV7-9 to TRBJ1-2; a possible D gene is TRBD1 (5 bases). This CDR3 is 12 amino acids long. Germline assignment: CDR1 SEHNR and CDR2 FQNEAQ (reference sequence). V lost 0 bases, J lost 6 bases, and 5 bases lay in between. DNA of the CDR3: TGTGCCAGCAGCTTAGCCAGGGATGGCTACACCTTC. Its protein product is CASSLARDGYTF.

V and J are TRBV20-1 and TRBJ2-1; unclear D gene. CDR3 length equals 11 residues. The germline V gene encodes CDR1 DFQATT and CDR2 SNEGSKA (reference sequence). Trimming took 5 bases from V and 8 from J, leaving 10 bases between them. The CDR3 DNA reads as TGCAGTGCTGGTAGATTGGATGAGCAGTTCTTC. Encoded protein: CSAGRLDEQFF.

This chain uses TRBV9 with TRBJ1-3; D may be TRBD1 (5 bases). The V end was cut by 4 bases, the J end by 0 bases, with 8 bases between. Germline V CDR1 and CDR2: SGDLS, YYNGEE. The CDR3 has 14 amino acids. The CDR3 DNA sequence: TGTGCCAGCAGCTCGGGGGGCTCTGGAAACACCATATATTTT. Translating gives CASSSGGSGNTIYF.

The chain links TRBV4-1 to TRBJ2-5; possible D gene TRBD2, 6 bases. The germline gives CDR1 MGHRA, CDR2 YSYEKL. There are 17 residues in the CDR3. Trimming removed 0 bases from V and 7 bases from J, with 21 bases in between. The CDR3 sequence is CASSQDISGVRAGTQYF. The DNA of the CDR3 is TGCGCCAGCAGCCAAGATATTTCAGGTGTGCGAGCGGGGACCCAGTACTTC.

This clone was detected once. The gene calls are TRBV5-4 and TRBJ2-6; perhaps TRBD1 as D (5 bases). The CDR3 has 18 amino acids. With 2 bases removed from V and 0 bases from J, the gap between germline ends came to 15 bases. Germline lookup yields CDR1 SGHNT and CDR2 YYREEE (reference sequence). In DNA form, the CDR3 reads TGTGCCAGCAGCTTCGGCATGCAGGGCAGCTCTGGGGCCAACGTCCTGACTTTC. This codes for CASSFGMQGSSGANVLTF.

This chain connects TRBV5-1 to TRBJ1-2; perhaps TRBD1 as D (5 bases). In germline, CDR1 is SGHRS, CDR2 YFSETQ. The V and J ends lost 0 bases and 1 base respectively, with 10 bases between them. This CDR3 contains 15 residues. The CDR3 region has the DNA TGCGCCAGCAGCTTGGGCGACAGCTATAACTATGGCTACACCTTC. Amino acids: CASSLGDSYNYGYTF.

This chain uses TRBV9 with TRBJ2-3, with 8 bases fitting TRBD2. This CDR3 spans 14 amino acids. J lost 3 bases, V lost 5 bases, and 5 bases had no gene match. Germline CDR1 reads SGDLS; CDR2 reads YYNGEE. The CDR3 region is CASRRGLETDTQYF. The CDR3 coding sequence is TGTGCCAGCAGGCGGGGACTAGAGACAGATACGCAGTATTTT.

The gene calls are TRBV28 and TRBJ1-5, with D tentatively TRBD1 (6 bases). The germline V gene has CDR1 MDHEN and CDR2 SYDVKM. V lost 8 bases and J 6 bases, leaving 11 bases between the germline ends. CDR3 length: 12 amino acids. The CDR3 spells CASQTGFQPQHF. The DNA for the CDR3 is TGTGCCAGCCAAACAGGGTTTCAGCCCCAGCATTTT.

This chain links TRBV19 with TRBJ1-1, with a weak D call TRBD1 (5 bases). V was cut by 4 bases and J by 1 base, with 10 bases left in between. Looked up from germline, CDR1 is LNHDA and CDR2 is SQIVND (reference sequence). The CDR3 consists of 14 residues. The CDR3 sequence is CASSRQPANTEAFF. In DNA, the CDR3 is TGTGCCAGTAGTAGACAGCCCGCGAACACTGAAGCTTTCTTT.

The genes are TRBV30 and TRBJ1-2; a weak D match, TRBD1 (5 bases). Germline CDR1 GTSNPN, CDR2 SVGIG (reference sequence). The CDR3 runs to 12 residues. Deletions cut 4 bases from V and 8 bases from J, with 14 bases between. CDR3 DNA: TGTGCCTGGACAAGCGGGGCGGGAGGCTACACCTTC. It yields the protein CAWTSGAGGYTF.

Only one count was recorded for this clone. V and J are TRBV7-9 and TRBJ2-3; D is ambiguous. Germline CDR1 reads SEHNR; CDR2 reads FQNEAQ (reference sequence). CDR3 length: 13 residues. Trimming shortened V by 5 bases and J by 3 bases, and 9 bases separated the two germline ends. The CDR3 loop reads CASSHHGTDTQYF. The CDR3 DNA reads as TGTGCCAGCAGCCACCACGGGACAGATACGCAGTATTTT.

This clone has just a few counts. This chain connects TRBV4-2 to TRBJ2-5; 7 positions match TRBD1. The trim removed 2 bases at V and 5 bases at J, leaving 8 bases unmatched. CDR1 and CDR2 (germline): LGHNA, YNFKEQ. The CDR3 is 15 residues long. Here the CDR3 reads CASSQRDSPPETQYF. In DNA, the CDR3 is TGTGCCAGCAGCCAACGGGACAGCCCTCCCGAGACCCAGTACTTC.

The V gene is TRBV2, the J gene TRBJ2-5, with 10 nucleotides matching TRBD2. There are 15 residues in the CDR3. The V segment lost 6 bases and the J segment 3 bases; nucleotides outside the gene matches: 7. Germline V lookup: CDR1 SNHLY, CDR2 FYNNEI. The CDR3 spells CASRTWTSGKETQYF. As DNA, the CDR3 is TGTGCCAGCAGAACATGGACTAGCGGCAAAGAGACCCAGTACTTC.

The chain employs TRBV6-5 and TRBJ2-5; 9 bases align to TRBD1. This CDR3 contains 15 residues. The germline V gene encodes CDR1 MNHEY and CDR2 SVGAGI. J lost 4 bases, V lost 0 bases, and 3 bases had no gene match. The DNA for the CDR3 is TGTGCCAGCAGTTACTCCCCGACAGGGGGAGAGACCCAGTACTTC. Its protein product is CASSYSPTGGETQYF.

This sequence joins TRBV5-1 and TRBJ2-5; TRBD2 is a possible D gene (6 bases). Germline V lookup: CDR1 SGHRS, CDR2 YFSETQ. The CDR3 is made up of 13 amino acids. Trimming removed 4 bases from V and 3 bases from J, with 10 bases in between. In nucleotides, the CDR3 is TGCGCCAGCAGCCGATCGGGAGAAGAGACCCAGTACTTC. It codes for CASSRSGEETQYF. The full variable domain, in which reference TRBV5-1 and TRBJ2-5 provide the parts outside the CDR3, is KAGVTQTPRYLIKTRGQQVTLSCSPISGHRSVSWYQQTPGQGLQFLFEYFSETQRNKGNFPGRFSGRQFSNSRSEMNVSTLELGDSALYLCASSRSGEETQYFGPGTRLLVL.

This clone was seen only a few times. This rearrangement joins TRBV7-9 to TRBJ1-6; weak D call: TRBD1 (6 bases). From germline, CDR1 is SEHNR and CDR2 FQNEAQ (reference sequence). The CDR3 sequence is 14 residues long. Trimming left V 4 bases short and J 6 bases short, with 10 bases between. The CDR3 DNA reads as TGTGCCAGCAGCTACGGACAGCTTAATTCACCCCTCCACTTT. Encoded protein: CASSYGQLNSPLHF.

The chain joins TRBV28 to TRBJ1-4, with D unclear. Trimming stripped 7 bases from V and 5 bases from J, with 17 bases between. This CDR3 spans 15 amino acids. In germline, CDR1 is MDHEN, CDR2 SYDVKM. The CDR3 DNA sequence: TGTGCCAGCAACACTGATGGGGAGCTAAATGAAAAACTGTTTTTT. This gives the protein CASNTDGELNEKLFF.

This clone has just a few counts. The chain has TRBV25-1 and TRBJ1-4; D is possibly TRBD1 (6 bases). Germline CDR1 and CDR2: MGHDK and SYGVNS. The V and J ends lost 5 bases and 5 bases respectively, with 12 bases between them. The CDR3 is 14 amino acids. CDR3 amino acids: CASSPGQKNEKLFF. The CDR3 DNA reads TGTGCCAGCAGTCCTGGACAGAAGAATGAAAAACTGTTTTTT.